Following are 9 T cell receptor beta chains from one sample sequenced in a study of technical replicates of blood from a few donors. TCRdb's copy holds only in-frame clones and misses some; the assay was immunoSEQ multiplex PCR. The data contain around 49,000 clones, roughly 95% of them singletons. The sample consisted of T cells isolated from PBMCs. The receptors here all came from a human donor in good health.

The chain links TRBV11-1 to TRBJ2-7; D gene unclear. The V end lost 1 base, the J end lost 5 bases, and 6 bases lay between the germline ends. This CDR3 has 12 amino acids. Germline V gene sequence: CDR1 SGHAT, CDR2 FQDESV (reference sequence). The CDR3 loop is CASSLGLNEQYF. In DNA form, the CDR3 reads TGTGCCAGCAGCTTAGGACTTAACGAGCAGTACTTC.

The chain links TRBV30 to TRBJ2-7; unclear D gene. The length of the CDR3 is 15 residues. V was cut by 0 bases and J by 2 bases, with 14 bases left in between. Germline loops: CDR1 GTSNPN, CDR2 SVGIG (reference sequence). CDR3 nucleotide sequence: TGTGCCTGGAGTGTGTCGACTCTACCAACCTACGAGCAGTACTTC. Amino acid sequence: CAWSVSTLPTYEQYF.

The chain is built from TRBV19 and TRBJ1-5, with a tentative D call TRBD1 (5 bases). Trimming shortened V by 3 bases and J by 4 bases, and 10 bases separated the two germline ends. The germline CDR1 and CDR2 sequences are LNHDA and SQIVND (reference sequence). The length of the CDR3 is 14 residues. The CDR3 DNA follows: TGTGCCAGTAGTATGGGGCAGGAGAATCAGCCCCAGCATTTT. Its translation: CASSMGQENQPQHF.

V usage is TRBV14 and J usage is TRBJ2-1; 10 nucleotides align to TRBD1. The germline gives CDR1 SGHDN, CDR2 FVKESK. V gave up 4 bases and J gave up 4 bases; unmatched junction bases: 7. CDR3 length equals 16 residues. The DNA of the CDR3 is TGTGCCAGCAGCCTCCAGACAGGGGGCGGGTACAATGAGCAGTTCTTC. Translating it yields CASSLQTGGGYNEQFF.

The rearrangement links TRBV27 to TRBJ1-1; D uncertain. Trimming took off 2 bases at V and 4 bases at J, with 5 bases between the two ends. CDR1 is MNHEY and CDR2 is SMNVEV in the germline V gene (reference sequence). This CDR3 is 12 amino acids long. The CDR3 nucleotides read TGTGCCAGCAGTTTAGCGGGCACTGAAGCTTTCTTT. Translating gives CASSLAGTEAFF.

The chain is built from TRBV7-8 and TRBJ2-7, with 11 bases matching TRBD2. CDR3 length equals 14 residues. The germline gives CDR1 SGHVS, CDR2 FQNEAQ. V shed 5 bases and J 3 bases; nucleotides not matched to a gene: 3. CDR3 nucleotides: TGTGCCAGCAGCACACTAGCGGGAGACTACGAGCAGTACTTC. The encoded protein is CASSTLAGDYEQYF. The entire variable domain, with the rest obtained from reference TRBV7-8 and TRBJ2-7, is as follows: GAGVSQSPRYKVAKRGQDVALRCDPISGHVSLFWYQQALGQGPEFLTYFQNEAQLDKSGLPSDRFFAERPEGSVSTLKIQRTQQEDSAVYLCASSTLAGDYEQYFGPGTRLTVT.

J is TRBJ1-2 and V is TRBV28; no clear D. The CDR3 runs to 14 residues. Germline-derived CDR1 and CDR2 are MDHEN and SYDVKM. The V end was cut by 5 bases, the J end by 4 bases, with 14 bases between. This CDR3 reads CASSQKRVPYGYTF. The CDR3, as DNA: TGTGCCAGCAGTCAGAAACGTGTTCCCTATGGCTACACCTTC.

This chain's CDR3 is CASSTGTGAGDTEAFF. As DNA, the CDR3 is TGTGCCAGTAGCACCGGGACAGGGGCGGGGGACACTGAAGCTTTCTTT. J is TRBJ1-1 and V is TRBV19, with 10 bases lining up with TRBD1. With 6 bases clipped from V and 3 bases from J, the junction kept 10 bases outside the gene matches. Germline V gene sequence: CDR1 LNHDA, CDR2 SQIVND (reference sequence). This CDR3 region has 16 residues.

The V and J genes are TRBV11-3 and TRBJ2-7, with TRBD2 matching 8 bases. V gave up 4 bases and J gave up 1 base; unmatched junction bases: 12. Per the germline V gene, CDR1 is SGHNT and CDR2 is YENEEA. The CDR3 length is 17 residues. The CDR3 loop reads CASSSPRSGSSSYEQYF. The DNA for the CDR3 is TGTGCCAGCAGCTCCCCCCGAAGCGGGAGCTCTTCCTACGAGCAGTACTTC.